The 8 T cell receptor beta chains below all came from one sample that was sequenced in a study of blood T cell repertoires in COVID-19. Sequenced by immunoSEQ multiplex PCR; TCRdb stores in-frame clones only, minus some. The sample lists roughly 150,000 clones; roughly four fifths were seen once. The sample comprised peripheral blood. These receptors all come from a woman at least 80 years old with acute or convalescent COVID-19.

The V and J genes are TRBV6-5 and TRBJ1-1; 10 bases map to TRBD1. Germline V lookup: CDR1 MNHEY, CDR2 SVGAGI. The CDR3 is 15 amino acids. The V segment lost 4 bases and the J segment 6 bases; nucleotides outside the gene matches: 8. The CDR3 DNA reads TGTGCCAGCAGTTTACCGGGACAGGGGTTCTCTGAAGCTTTCTTT. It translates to CASSLPGQGFSEAFF.

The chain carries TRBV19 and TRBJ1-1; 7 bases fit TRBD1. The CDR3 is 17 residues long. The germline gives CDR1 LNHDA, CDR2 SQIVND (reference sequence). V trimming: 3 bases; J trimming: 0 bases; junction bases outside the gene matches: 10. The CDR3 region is CASSMANRGAMNTEAFF. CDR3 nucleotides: TGTGCCAGTAGTATGGCGAACAGGGGCGCGATGAACACTGAAGCTTTCTTT.

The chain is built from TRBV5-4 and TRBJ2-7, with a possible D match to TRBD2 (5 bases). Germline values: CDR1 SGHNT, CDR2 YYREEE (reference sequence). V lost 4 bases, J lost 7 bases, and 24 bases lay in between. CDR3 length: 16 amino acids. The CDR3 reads CASSPDSQVILSEQYF. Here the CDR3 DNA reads TGTGCCAGCAGCCCGGACTCGCAGGTTATACTTAGTGAGCAGTACTTC.

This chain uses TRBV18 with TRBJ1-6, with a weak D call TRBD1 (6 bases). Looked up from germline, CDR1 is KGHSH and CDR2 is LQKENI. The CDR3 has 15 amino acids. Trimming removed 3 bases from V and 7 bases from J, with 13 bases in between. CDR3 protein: CASSPLSGDNSPLHF. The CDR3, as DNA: TGTGCCAGCTCACCGTTATCAGGGGACAATTCACCCCTCCACTTT.

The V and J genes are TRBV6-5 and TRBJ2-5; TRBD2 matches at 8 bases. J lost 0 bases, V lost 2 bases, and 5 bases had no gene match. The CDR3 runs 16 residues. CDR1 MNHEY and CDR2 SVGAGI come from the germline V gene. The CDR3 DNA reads TGTGCCAGCAGTTACGGGCCTAGCGGGTACCAAGAGACCCAGTACTTC. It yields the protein CASSYGPSGYQETQYF.

CDR3 region: CASRRDREGYTF. In DNA, the CDR3 is TGTGCCAGCAGACGGGACAGGGAGGGCTACACCTTC. This sequence joins TRBV12-3 or TRBV12-4 and TRBJ1-2; TRBD1 matches at 9 bases. Losses at the gene ends were 6 bases for V and 8 bases for J; bases not matched to a gene: 4. CDR3 length: 12 residues.

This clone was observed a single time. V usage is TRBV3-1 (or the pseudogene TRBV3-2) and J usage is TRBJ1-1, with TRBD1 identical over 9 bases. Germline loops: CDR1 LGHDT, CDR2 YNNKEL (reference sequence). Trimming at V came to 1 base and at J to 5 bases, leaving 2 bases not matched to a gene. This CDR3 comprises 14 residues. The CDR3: CASSQGDRETEAFF. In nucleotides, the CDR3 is TGTGCCAGCAGCCAAGGGGACAGGGAGACTGAAGCTTTCTTT.

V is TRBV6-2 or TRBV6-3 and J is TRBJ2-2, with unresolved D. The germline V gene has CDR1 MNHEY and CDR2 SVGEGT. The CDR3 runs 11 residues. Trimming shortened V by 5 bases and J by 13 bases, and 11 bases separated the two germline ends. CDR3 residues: CASSPLRGLFF. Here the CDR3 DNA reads TGTGCCAGCAGTCCGCTGAGAGGGCTGTTTTTT.